Below are 29 T cell receptor beta chains sequenced from a single sample in a study of T cells in Graves' hyperthyroidism and ophthalmopathy. Using RNA transcripts as the source, TCR beta CDR3 regions were amplified. Carried out on the TCR CDR3, a first-round RT-PCR used the HTBI primer set. From the multiplex PCR reads, TCRdb called clonotypes with MiXCR, one entry per CDR3 protein. Altogether 550,000 to 600,000 distinct CDR3 sequences are present, 15% to 20% being singletons, with the ten largest covering 18%. The sequenced material came from blood. These receptors were collected from a woman between 18 and 29 years old with Graves' hyperthyroidism.

The chain carries TRBV18 and TRBJ1-3; D is uncertain. Germline loops: CDR1 KGHSH, CDR2 LQKENI. CDR3 length equals 14 residues. Trimming left V 3 bases short and J 0 bases short, with 6 bases between. This chain's CDR3 is CASSPLNSGNTIYF. In DNA, the CDR3 is TGTGCCAGCTCACCGCTTAACTCTGGAAACACCATATATTTT. The entire variable domain, with the rest obtained from reference TRBV18 and TRBJ1-3, is as follows: NAGVMQNPRHLVRRRGQEARLRCSPMKGHSHVYWYRQLPEEGLKFMVYLQKENIIDESGMPKERFSAEFPKEGPSILRIQQVVRGDSAAYFCASSPLNSGNTIYFGEGSWLTVV.

This rearrangement joins TRBV7-2 to TRBJ1-1, with D possibly matching TRBD1 (5 bases). V gave up 5 bases and J gave up 10 bases, with 14 bases separating them. This CDR3 is 12 amino acids long. Germline-derived CDR1 and CDR2 are SGHTA and FQGNSA. The DNA of the CDR3 is TGTGCCAGCAGCCCAGGACAATTTCCAGCTTTCTTT. It is translated as CASSPGQFPAFF.

A few counts support this clonotype. This chain links TRBV19 with TRBJ2-3; D perhaps matches TRBD1 (6 bases). The CDR3 extends over 14 amino acids. Germline-derived CDR1 and CDR2 are LNHDA and SQIVND (reference sequence). Trimming left V 6 bases short and J 8 bases short, with 18 bases between. The CDR3 coding sequence is TGTGCCAGTAGGGGGGCGGACATTGGAGCTACGCAGTATTTT. This gives the protein CASRGADIGATQYF.

This rearrangement joins TRBV7-2 to TRBJ2-1; a possible D gene is TRBD2 (6 bases). V was cut by 5 bases and J by 12 bases, with 14 bases left in between. CDR3 size: 12 residues. Germline CDR1 is SGHTA and CDR2 is FQGNSA. DNA for the CDR3: TGTGCCAGCAGCCTACTAGCAGAGGCGCAGTTCTTC. Translated, it gives CASSLLAEAQFF.

V usage is TRBV7-2 and J usage is TRBJ1-1; perhaps TRBD1 as D (5 bases). Germline values: CDR1 SGHTA, CDR2 FQGNSA. V was clipped by 1 base and J by 1 base, with 10 bases between them. The CDR3 runs to 15 residues. CDR3 amino acids: CASSLGGSPNTEAFF. In nucleotides, the CDR3 is TGTGCCAGCAGCTTAGGGGGCTCACCGAACACTGAAGCTTTCTTT.

Many counts were recorded for this clonotype. The chain carries TRBV27 and TRBJ2-7; TRBD2 agrees at 14 bases. The CDR3 extends over 17 amino acids. V was clipped by 4 bases and J by 3 bases; unmatched bases: 8. Germline CDR1 and CDR2: MNHEY and SMNVEV (reference sequence). The CDR3 reads CASSSHIGLAGGYEQYF. CDR3 nucleotides: TGTGCCAGCAGTTCCCACATAGGACTAGCGGGGGGCTACGAGCAGTACTTC.

The chain uses TRBV12-3 or TRBV12-4 and TRBJ2-7; D possibly corresponds to TRBD2 (7 bases). This CDR3 is built from 15 residues. V was clipped by 6 bases and J by 6 bases, with 21 bases between them. As DNA, the CDR3 is TGTGCCAGCAGCCTGGGACGTGGGGGGGCGTTCGAGCAGTACTTC. Amino acid sequence: CASSLGRGGAFEQYF.

The sample holds many counts of this clonotype. This chain joins TRBV2 and TRBJ2-1; TRBD2 agrees at 11 bases. Germline V gene data show CDR1 as SNHLY and CDR2 as FYNNEI. Losses at the gene ends were 3 bases for V and 7 bases for J; bases not matched to a gene: 8. The CDR3 has 16 residues. CDR3 DNA: TGTGCCAGCAGTGAGACTAGCGGGGTACTGGGTAATGAGCAGTTCTTC. Protein: CASSETSGVLGNEQFF.

This clonotype was counted at least ten times. V gene TRBV7-9 combines with J gene TRBJ2-3; 9 bases map to TRBD2. The CDR3 runs to 18 residues. CDR1 is SEHNR, CDR2 FQNEAQ, per germline (reference sequence). V shed 4 bases, J shed 4 bases, and the junction held 15 bases outside the gene matches. The DNA of the CDR3 is TGTGCCAGCAGCTCACGTCGGGTAGTAGCGGGGGTATCAGATACGCAGTATTTT. This encodes CASSSRRVVAGVSDTQYF. The full variable domain, completed using reference TRBV7-9 and TRBJ2-3, is DTGVSQNPRHKITKRGQNVTFRCDPISEHNRLYWYRQTLGQGPEFLTYFQNEAQLEKSRLLSDRFSAERPKGSFSTLEIQRTEQGDSAMYLCASSSRRVVAGVSDTQYFGPGTRLTVL.

This clonotype was observed many times. The chain links TRBV20-1 to TRBJ2-2, with D maybe TRBD2 (7 bases). Deletions cut 3 bases from V and 1 base from J, with 18 bases between. The CDR3 runs 17 residues. The germline V gene encodes CDR1 DFQATT and CDR2 SNEGSKA (reference sequence). CDR3 protein: CSASYGGGPRNTGELFF. CDR3 sequence (DNA): TGCAGTGCTAGTTATGGGGGGGGGCCCAGGAACACCGGGGAGCTGTTTTTT.

The sample holds many counts of this clonotype. The chain has TRBV29-1 and TRBJ1-1; 7 bases are shared with TRBD1. The junction had 12 bases not matched to a gene; V was cut back by 7 bases and J by 7 bases. CDR3 size: 13 residues. CDR1 SQVTM and CDR2 ANQGSEA come from the germline V gene. CDR3 bases: TGCAGCGCAAGTCGGTCAGGGGGGGTTGAAGCTTTCTTT. Its translation: CSASRSGGVEAFF.

This clonotype was picked up many times. The V call is TRBV7-6, the J call TRBJ1-2, with a tentative D call TRBD1 (5 bases). In germline, CDR1 is SGHVS, CDR2 FNYEAQ. Trimming removed 0 bases from V and 4 bases from J, with 15 bases in between. The CDR3 spans 16 residues. As DNA, the CDR3 is TGTGCCAGCAGCTTAGCGGCGAGGGGCAGTGTCTATGGCTACACCTTC. Translated: CASSLAARGSVYGYTF.

This clonotype has only a few counts. This chain uses TRBV12-3 or TRBV12-4 with TRBJ1-2; weak D call: TRBD1 (5 bases). CDR3 length: 13 residues. The V and J ends lost 4 bases and 5 bases respectively, with 11 bases between them. CDR3 bases: TGTGCCAGCAGTTCTTCAGGGTCGTATGGCTACACCTTC. Translation: CASSSSGSYGYTF.

The table lists this clonotype with many counts. This sequence joins TRBV28 and TRBJ2-3; the match to TRBD1 covers 9 bases. This CDR3 has 17 residues. Germline-derived CDR1 and CDR2 are MDHEN and SYDVKM. Losses at the gene ends were 6 bases for V and 3 bases for J; bases not matched to a gene: 13. The CDR3 region has the DNA TGTGCCAGCAGATATTCCCCGGGACAGGGTGAGACAGATACGCAGTATTTT. Residues: CASRYSPGQGETDTQYF.

The CDR3 here is CASQTGGQETQYF. CDR3 in DNA: TGTGCCAGCCAGACGGGAGGTCAAGAGACCCAGTACTTC. The chain uses TRBV28 and TRBJ2-5, with TRBD2 matching 7 bases. J lost 2 bases, V lost 8 bases, and 5 bases had no gene match. The germline V gene has CDR1 MDHEN and CDR2 SYDVKM. There are 13 residues in the CDR3.

This clonotype was picked up many times. The J gene is TRBJ1-2, the V gene TRBV19; 8 nucleotides align to TRBD1. The germline gives CDR1 LNHDA, CDR2 SQIVND (reference sequence). The CDR3 is 14 amino acids. Trimming removed 3 bases from V and 7 bases from J; junction bases left unmatched: 7. Here the CDR3 reads CASSIDRGAGGYTF. The DNA of the CDR3 is TGTGCCAGTAGTATCGACAGGGGAGCTGGTGGCTACACCTTC.

This clonotype showed up many times. This chain links TRBV6-1 with TRBJ2-7; D perhaps matches TRBD1 (6 bases). V lost 1 base to trimming and J lost 2 bases, with 9 bases between them. This CDR3 region has 14 residues. CDR1 is MNHNS, CDR2 SASEGT, per germline. The CDR3 nucleotides are TGTGCCAGCAGTGAAGTTCCAGGGGCCTACGAGCAGTACTTC. Translated, it gives CASSEVPGAYEQYF.

Only a few counts were recorded for this clonotype. The chain uses TRBV20-1 and TRBJ2-1; 9 bases are a match to TRBD1. The J segment lost 2 bases and the V segment lost 0 bases, leaving 5 bases of the junction unmatched. This CDR3 is 16 amino acids long. Per germline, CDR1 DFQATT and CDR2 SNEGSKA (reference sequence). DNA for the CDR3: TGCAGTGCTAGAGAACAGGGGGCATTAACCTACAATGAGCAGTTCTTC. Its protein is CSAREQGALTYNEQFF.

This clonotype was seen at least ten times. V usage is TRBV12-3 or TRBV12-4 and J usage is TRBJ1-1; no firm D call. The CDR3 contains 13 residues. V was trimmed by 1 base and J by 4 bases, leaving 7 bases between them. CDR3 amino acids: CASSLGSTTEAFF. CDR3 sequence (DNA): TGTGCCAGCAGTTTAGGAAGTACCACTGAAGCTTTCTTT.

Comment on this clonotype: Given a much more abundant clone one base away, this may be a read error. The chain joins TRBV7-9 to TRBJ2-7, with D unclear. The germline V gene encodes CDR1 SEHNR and CDR2 FQNEAQ (reference sequence). The CDR3 is 12 residues long. Trimming pared 3 bases from V and 8 bases from J, leaving 11 bases between. The CDR3 DNA is TGTGCCAGCAGCTTCGGGCAAGGCAAGCAGTACTTC. Its translation is CASSFGQGKQYF.

The gene calls are TRBV12-3 or TRBV12-4 and TRBJ2-1; 7 bases line up with TRBD2. The CDR3 is made up of 17 amino acids. Trimming at V came to 6 bases and at J to 0 bases, leaving 11 bases not matched to a gene. CDR3 protein: CASRAWEAGSSYNEQFF. The CDR3 nucleotides are TGTGCCAGCAGGGCCTGGGAAGCGGGGAGCTCCTACAATGAGCAGTTCTTC.

V is TRBV30 and J is TRBJ2-1, with D possibly matching TRBD2 (6 bases). This CDR3 contains 13 residues. CDR1 GTSNPN and CDR2 SVGIG come from the germline V gene (reference sequence). V was shortened by 4 bases and J by 15 bases, with 22 bases between the two germline ends. The DNA of the CDR3 is TGTGCCTGGATAGCTGGGGGGAAGGGCGATCCGTTCTTC. Encoded protein: CAWIAGGKGDPFF.

V and J are TRBV5-1 and TRBJ2-2; D perhaps matches TRBD2 (6 bases). This CDR3 has 16 residues. Germline CDR1 is SGHRS and CDR2 is YFSETQ. The V gene lost 0 bases and the J gene lost 7 bases, with 16 bases spanning the gap. The CDR3 coding sequence is TGCGCCAGCAGCTTGGCCAAGTCTAGCGCGGGCGGGGAGCTGTTTTTT. This gives the protein CASSLAKSSAGGELFF.

The rearrangement uses TRBV5-1 and TRBJ2-5, with 7 bases identical to TRBD1. CDR3 length equals 17 residues. J lost 3 bases, V lost 7 bases, and 18 bases had no gene match. Germline V CDR1 and CDR2: SGHRS, YFSETQ. In DNA form, the CDR3 reads TGCGCCAGCGGCTGGGAGCTCTTGAGGGGGCGAGAAGAGACCCAGTACTTC. Residues: CASGWELLRGREETQYF.

This chain joins TRBV30 and TRBJ1-2, with D unclear. This CDR3 comprises 12 residues. Germline assignment: CDR1 GTSNPN and CDR2 SVGIG (reference sequence). Deletions cut 4 bases from V and 2 bases from J, with 8 bases between. The CDR3 spells CAWIGRNYGYTF. The CDR3 DNA is TGTGCCTGGATAGGACGCAACTATGGCTACACCTTC.

The rearrangement uses TRBV6-1 and TRBJ2-6; no clear D. Per the germline V gene, CDR1 is MNHNS and CDR2 is SASEGT. Trimming pared 6 bases from V and 3 bases from J, leaving 12 bases between. This CDR3 has 15 amino acids. The CDR3 DNA is TGTGCCAGCAGGGAGCATGAAGGTGGGGCCAACGTCCTGACTTTC. It is translated as CASREHEGGANVLTF.

Many counts were recorded for this clonotype. The chain is built from TRBV28 and TRBJ2-7; 10 nucleotides line up with TRBD1. CDR1 is MDHEN, CDR2 SYDVKM, per germline. The J segment lost 4 bases and the V segment lost 5 bases, leaving 8 bases of the junction unmatched. The CDR3 covers 15 residues. This chain's CDR3 is CASSMTGGPTYEQYF. CDR3 in DNA: TGTGCCAGCAGTATGACAGGGGGCCCCACTTACGAGCAGTACTTC.

This clonotype was detected only a few times. The chain links TRBV10-3 to TRBJ2-3, with a tentative D call TRBD2 (6 bases). The CDR3 spans 16 residues. CDR1 and CDR2 (germline): ENHRY, SYGVKD. With 6 bases removed from V and 2 bases from J, the gap between germline ends came to 18 bases. The CDR3 sequence is CAIREGSGLSTDTQYF. CDR3 coding DNA: TGTGCCATCAGGGAAGGATCCGGACTATCCACAGATACGCAGTATTTT.

Notes on this clonotype: This sequence may be a read error, since a much larger clone differs from it by one base. It is likely a read error, because the conserved phenylalanine at the end of the CDR3 is missing. J is TRBJ2-5 and V is TRBV14; 9 bases line up with TRBD1. In germline, CDR1 is SGHDN, CDR2 FVKESK. J lost 2 bases, V lost 3 bases, and 7 bases had no gene match. The CDR3 consists of 16 residues. CDR3 region: CASSHQLGQGQETQYS. CDR3 bases: TGTGCCAGCAGCCATCAACTCGGACAGGGGCAAGAGACCCAGTACTCC.